The sequence of this T cell receptor beta chain was determined in a study of shared clonotypes between healthy human individuals. The CDR3 loop spans 13 amino acids. The V gene's germline CDR1 is LNHDA and CDR2 SQIVND (reference sequence). Trimming cost V 8 bases and J 6 bases, with 11 bases left between them. Original methodology: Filtering differed, since immunoSEQ gave only junction sequences and no quality scores. The method was immunoSEQ multiplex PCR; TCRdb's version includes in-frame clones alone and lacks a portion of them. The V and J calls and clone size are taken from that table; D and trimming were inferred from the DNA. The repertoire holds around 2,000,000 clones, roughly 94% seen once, with around 0.13% in the top ten. Donors were Caucasian adults residing in Nashville, Tennessee, USA. Whole-study results and caveats: Clonotypes shared by all four donors outscored non-shared clonotypes in generation probability. The study generally estimated greater richness for naive than memory subsets.

On this clone itself: Its specificity is unknown.

The source of this sequence is a man between 18 and 29 years old in good health. The specimen sequenced was naive CD4+ T cells sorted from blood. Subset of the sample: CD45RA+ positively selected. The chain is built from TRBV19 and TRBJ1-6; D is ambiguous. The CDR3 loop reads CASGDNINSPLHF. CDR3 DNA sequence: TGTGCCAGTGGGGATAACATTAATTCACCCCTCCACTTT.